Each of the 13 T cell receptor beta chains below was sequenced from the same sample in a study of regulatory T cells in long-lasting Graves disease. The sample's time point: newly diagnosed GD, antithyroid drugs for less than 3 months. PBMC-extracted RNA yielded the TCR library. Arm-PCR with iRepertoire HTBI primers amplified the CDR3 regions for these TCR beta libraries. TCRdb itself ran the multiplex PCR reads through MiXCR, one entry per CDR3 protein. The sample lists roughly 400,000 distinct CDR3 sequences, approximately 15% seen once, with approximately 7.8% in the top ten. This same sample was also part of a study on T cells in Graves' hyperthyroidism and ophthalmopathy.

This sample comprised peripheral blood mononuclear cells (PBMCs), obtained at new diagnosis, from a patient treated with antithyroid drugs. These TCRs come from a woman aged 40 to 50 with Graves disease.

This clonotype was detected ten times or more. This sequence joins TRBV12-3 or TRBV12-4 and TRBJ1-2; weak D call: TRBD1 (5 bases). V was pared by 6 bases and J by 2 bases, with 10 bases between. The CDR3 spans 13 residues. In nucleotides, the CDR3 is TGTGCCAGCAGCGACAGCAGAAACTATGGCTACACCTTC. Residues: CASSDSRNYGYTF.

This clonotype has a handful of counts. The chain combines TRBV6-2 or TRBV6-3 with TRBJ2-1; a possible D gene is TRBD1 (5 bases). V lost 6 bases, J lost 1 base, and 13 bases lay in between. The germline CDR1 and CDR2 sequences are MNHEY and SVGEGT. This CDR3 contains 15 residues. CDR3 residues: CASSLDQGSYNEQFF. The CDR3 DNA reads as TGTGCCAGCAGCCTGGATCAGGGATCCTACAATGAGCAGTTCTTC.

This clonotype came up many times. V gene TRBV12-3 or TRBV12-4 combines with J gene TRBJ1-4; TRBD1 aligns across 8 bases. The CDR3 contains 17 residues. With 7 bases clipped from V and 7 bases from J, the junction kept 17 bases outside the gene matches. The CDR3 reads CASTGGQGNLGGEKLFF. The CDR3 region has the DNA TGTGCCAGCACCGGCGGACAGGGCAATCTCGGTGGTGAAAAACTGTTTTTT.

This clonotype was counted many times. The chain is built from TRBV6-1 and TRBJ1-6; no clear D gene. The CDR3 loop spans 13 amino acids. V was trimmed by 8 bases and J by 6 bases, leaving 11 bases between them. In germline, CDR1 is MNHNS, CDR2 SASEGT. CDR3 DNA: TGTGCCAGCGGAGAAACAGCTAATTCACCCCTCCACTTT. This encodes CASGETANSPLHF.

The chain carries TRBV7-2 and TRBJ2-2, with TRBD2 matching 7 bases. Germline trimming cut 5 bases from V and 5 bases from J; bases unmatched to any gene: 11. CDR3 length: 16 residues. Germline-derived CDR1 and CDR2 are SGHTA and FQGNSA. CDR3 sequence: CASSRGAGRRTGELFF. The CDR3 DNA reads TGTGCCAGCAGCCGGGGAGCGGGACGACGGACCGGGGAGCTGTTTTTT.

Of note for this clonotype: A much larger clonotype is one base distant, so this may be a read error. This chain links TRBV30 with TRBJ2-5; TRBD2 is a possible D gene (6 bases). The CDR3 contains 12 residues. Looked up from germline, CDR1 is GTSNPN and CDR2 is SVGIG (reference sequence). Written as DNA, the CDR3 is TGTGCCTGGACCTCATCGGGAGAGGCCCAGTACTTC. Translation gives CAWTSSGEAQYF.

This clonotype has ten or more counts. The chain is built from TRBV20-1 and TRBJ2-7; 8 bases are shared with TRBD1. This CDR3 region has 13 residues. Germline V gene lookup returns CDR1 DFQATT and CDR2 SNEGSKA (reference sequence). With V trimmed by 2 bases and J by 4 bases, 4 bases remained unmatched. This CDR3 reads CSARSGQAYEQYF. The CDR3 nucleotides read TGCAGTGCTAGATCGGGACAGGCATACGAGCAGTACTTC.

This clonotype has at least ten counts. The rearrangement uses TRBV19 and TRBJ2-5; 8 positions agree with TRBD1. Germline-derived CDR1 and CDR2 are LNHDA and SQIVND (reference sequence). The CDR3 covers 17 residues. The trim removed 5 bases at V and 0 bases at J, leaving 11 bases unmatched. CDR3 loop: CASSSRGPGDYQETQYF. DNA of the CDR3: TGTGCCAGTAGTTCCAGGGGGCCCGGTGATTACCAAGAGACCCAGTACTTC.

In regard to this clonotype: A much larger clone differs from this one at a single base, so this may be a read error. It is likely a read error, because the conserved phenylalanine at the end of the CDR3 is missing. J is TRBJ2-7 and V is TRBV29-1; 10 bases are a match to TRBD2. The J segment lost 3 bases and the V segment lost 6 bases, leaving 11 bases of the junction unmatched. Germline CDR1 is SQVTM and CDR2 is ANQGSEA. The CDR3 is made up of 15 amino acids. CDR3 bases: TGCAGCGTCGGGGATTCTAGCGGGAGTTACTACGAGCAGTACCTC. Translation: CSVGDSSGSYYEQYL.

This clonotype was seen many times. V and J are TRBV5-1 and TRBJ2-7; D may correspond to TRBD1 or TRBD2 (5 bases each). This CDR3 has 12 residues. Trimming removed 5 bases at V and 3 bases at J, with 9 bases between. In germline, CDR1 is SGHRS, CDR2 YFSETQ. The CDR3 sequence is CASRGDVYEQYF. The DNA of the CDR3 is TGCGCCAGCAGGGGGGATGTCTACGAGCAGTACTTC.

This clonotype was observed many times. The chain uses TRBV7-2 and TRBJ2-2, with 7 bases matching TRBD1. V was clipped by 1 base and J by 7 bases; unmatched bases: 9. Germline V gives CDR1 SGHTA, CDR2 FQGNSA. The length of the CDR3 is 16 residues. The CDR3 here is CASSLVRGLFGGELFF. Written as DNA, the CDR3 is TGTGCCAGCAGCTTAGTTAGGGGGCTGTTTGGCGGGGAGCTGTTTTTT.

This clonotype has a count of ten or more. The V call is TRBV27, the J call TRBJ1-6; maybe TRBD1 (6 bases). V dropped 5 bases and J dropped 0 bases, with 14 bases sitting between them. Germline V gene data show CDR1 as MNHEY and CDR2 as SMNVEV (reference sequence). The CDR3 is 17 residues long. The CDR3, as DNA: TGTGCCAGCAGTATAGGGGGGCTCCGCTCCTATAATTCACCCCTCCACTTT. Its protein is CASSIGGLRSYNSPLHF.

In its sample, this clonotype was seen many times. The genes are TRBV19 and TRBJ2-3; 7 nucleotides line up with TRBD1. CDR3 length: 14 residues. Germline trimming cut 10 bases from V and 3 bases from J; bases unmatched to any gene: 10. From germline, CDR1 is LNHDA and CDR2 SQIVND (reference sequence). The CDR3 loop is CATRRQGSTDTQYF. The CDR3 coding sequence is TGTGCCACTCGAAGACAGGGCTCAACAGATACGCAGTATTTT.